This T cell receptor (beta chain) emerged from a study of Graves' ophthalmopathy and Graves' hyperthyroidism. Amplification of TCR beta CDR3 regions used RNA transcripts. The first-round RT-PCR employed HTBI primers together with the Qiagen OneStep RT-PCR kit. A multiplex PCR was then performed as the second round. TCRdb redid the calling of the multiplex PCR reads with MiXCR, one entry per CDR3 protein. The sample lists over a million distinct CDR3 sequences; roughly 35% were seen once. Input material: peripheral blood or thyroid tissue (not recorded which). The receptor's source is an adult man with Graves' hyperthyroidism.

In nucleotides, the CDR3 is TGTGCCAGCAGACGAGGTGCGGCTGGGGCCAACGTCCTGACTTTC. Protein product: CASRRGAAGANVLTF. This chain uses TRBV13 with TRBJ2-6; D unresolved. The germline V gene has CDR1 PRHDT and CDR2 FYEKMQ (reference sequence). Trimming stripped 6 bases from V and 2 bases from J, with 11 bases between. This CDR3 is built from 15 residues.